This T cell receptor beta chain was identified in a study of CD4 and CD8 cells across lung adenocarcinoma regions. On this clonotype: One junction end disagrees with the germline gene, perhaps due to a read error.

TCRdb redid the calling of the PCR reads with MiXCR, one entry per CDR3 protein. The profile shows approximately 17,000 distinct CDR3 sequences, 46% of them singletons. There are 15 residues in the CDR3. The germline V gene has CDR1 SGHRS and CDR2 YFSETQ. The source material was CD4+ T cells from the margin of a lung tumor. The sequence derives from a male donor with lung adenocarcinoma. The CD4 and CD8 labels of this study may be unreliable. The rearrangement uses TRBV5-1 and TRBJ2-3; TRBD1 is a possible D gene (7 bases). CDR3 sequence reads: CASSLQGGAKDMQYF. The CDR3 nucleotides are TGCGCCAGCAGCCTGCAGGGGGGAGCCAAAGACATGCAGTATTTC.